These T cell receptor beta chains were read from a single sample in a study of T cells in Graves' hyperthyroidism and ophthalmopathy. TCRdb passed the multiplex PCR reads through MiXCR, listing each CDR3 protein once. The data contain hundreds of thousands of distinct CDR3 sequences, 20% of them singletons. Sequences were obtained from blood. The receptors here all came from a young man with Graves' ophthalmopathy. The CDR3 runs from the conserved cysteine through the conserved F or W. The order of the fields is V gene, J gene, clone size, D gene, CDR3 protein, CDR3 DNA. The D gene is left open where the match is weak. For some rows the clone size is stated as once, few or many, or as a class when expanded; others skip it.

TRBV7-6	TRBJ2-5	-	TRBD1	CASSLRPGQLEGTQYF	TGTGCCAGCAGCTTAAGGCCGGGACAGCTAGAAGGGACCCAGTACTTC
TRBV6-1	TRBJ1-5	many	TRBD1	CASSEEGQGFRPQHF	TGTGCCAGCAGTGAGGAGGGACAGGGCTTTCGGCCCCAGCATTTT
TRBV7-9	TRBJ2-1	few	TRBD2	CASSPTSGSGYNEQFF	TGTGCCAGCAGCCCAACTAGCGGGAGCGGGTACAATGAGCAGTTCTTC
TRBV18	TRBJ1-1	many	-	CASSRQQEEEAFF	TGTGCCAGCTCTCGACAACAGGAGGAAGAAGCTTTCTTT
TRBV7-9	TRBJ2-5	-	-	CASSLSRSETQYF	TGTGCCAGCAGCTTATCGCGGAGTGAGACCCAGTACTTC
TRBV24-1	TRBJ2-7	-	TRBD2	CATSAGGAGEYEQYF	TGTGCCACCAGCGCCGGAGGCGCGGGAGAATACGAGCAGTACTTC
TRBV3-1	TRBJ1-2	-	TRBD1	CASSPSGTGAFNYGYTF	TGTGCCAGCAGCCCGTCCGGGACAGGGGCCTTTAACTATGGCTACACCTTC
TRBV27	TRBJ2-1	many	TRBD1	CASSSLGTGGHNEQFF	TGTGCCAGCAGTAGCCTCGGGACAGGGGGTCACAATGAGCAGTTCTTC
TRBV30	TRBJ1-5	-	-	CAWSPDGNNQPQHF	TGTGCCTGGAGTCCGGACGGGAACAATCAGCCCCAGCATTTT
TRBV12-3/TRBV12-4	TRBJ2-7	few	-	CASSFGRSPGYEQYF	TGTGCCAGCAGTTTCGGGCGGTCCCCCGGCTACGAGCAGTACTTC
TRBV6-5	TRBJ1-1	many	-	CASSYGTLNTEAFF	TGTGCCAGCAGTTACGGGACACTGAACACTGAAGCTTTCTTT
TRBV5-5	TRBJ2-3	few	TRBD1	CASNEFGPGQGIDTQYF	TGTGCCAGCAACGAATTTGGACCGGGACAGGGGATCGATACGCAGTATTTT
TRBV30	TRBJ2-1	few	-	CAWSVTRYNEQFF	TGTGCCTGGAGTGTAACGCGTTACAATGAGCAGTTCTTC
TRBV7-2	TRBJ1-4	many	-	CASSPRTATNEKLFF	TGTGCCAGCAGCCCGCGGACAGCAACTAATGAAAAACTGTTTTTT
TRBV2	TRBJ2-3	many	-	CASSPDIAGTDTQYF	TGTGCCAGCAGCCCGGACATAGCAGGCACAGATACGCAGTATTTT